Each of the 2 T cell receptor beta chains below was sequenced from the same sample in a study of regulatory T cells in long-lasting Graves disease. Time point of the sample: persistent/refractory GD, antithyroid drugs over 5 years with positive TRAb. The authors made the TCR library using RNA they extracted from PBMCs. Arm-PCR of CDR3 regions and iRepertoire HTBI primers were used to build TCR beta libraries. TCRdb processed the multiplex PCR reads anew with MiXCR; each CDR3 protein has one entry. The repertoire has approximately 690,000 distinct CDR3 sequences, about 30% of them found once; the top ten carry around 40%. Sequenced here: peripheral blood mononuclear cells (PBMCs), sampled when the disease was refractory, from a patient treated with antithyroid drugs. Receptors were obtained from a female donor with Graves disease.

This clonotype has more than one count but fewer than ten. The chain combines TRBV30 with TRBJ1-2; D unclear. There are 10 residues in the CDR3. CDR1 and CDR2 from the germline V gene are GTSNPN and SVGIG (reference sequence). V lost 7 bases, J lost 7 bases, and 10 bases lay in between. This chain's CDR3 is CASPVGGYTF. DNA for the CDR3: TGTGCCTCCCCCGTGGGTGGCTACACCTTC.

The V call is TRBV20-1, the J call TRBJ2-7; 10 bases map to TRBD2. This CDR3 has 15 residues. The trim removed 0 bases at V and 6 bases at J, leaving 8 bases unmatched. Germline CDR1 DFQATT, CDR2 SNEGSKA (reference sequence). The CDR3 reads CSAREEYSGRREQYF. The CDR3 region has the DNA TGCAGTGCTAGAGAGGAATATAGCGGGAGGCGCGAGCAGTACTTC.